Detailed here is one T cell receptor beta chain. Its antigen is currently unknown. Some clones are missing from TCRdb's copy, which holds only in-frame ones; the method was immunoSEQ multiplex PCR. The table has fewer than 85,000 clones, about 87% seen once. These data originate in a study of OX40 agonist ivuxolimab in advanced cancers. Study results and limitations: At 0.1 to 3.0 mg/kg, clonal expansion of CD4+ and CD8+ blood T cells had occurred by week 6. On average, a greater number of expanded clones characterised CD8+ T cells relative to CD4+.

Germline CDR1 and CDR2: SNHLY and FYNNEI. J lost 6 bases, V lost 5 bases, and 2 bases had no gene match. The CDR3 is made up of 13 amino acids. The sequences come from CD4+ or CD8+ T cells sorted from blood, collected in a trial of the OX40 agonist ivuxolimab. The TCR was taken from an adult with an advanced solid tumor such as melanoma, head and neck, liver or kidney cancer. The rearrangement uses TRBV2 and TRBJ2-5; 11 positions match TRBD1. The CDR3 DNA reads TGTGCCAGCAGTAGGGACAGGGGGAAGACCCAGTACTTC. It yields the protein CASSRDRGKTQYF.